The rows below give T cell receptor beta chains drawn from one sample of a study of blood T cell repertoires in COVID-19. Profiled with immunoSEQ multiplex PCR; TCRdb holds only in-frame clones, not every one. This sample has some 290,000 clones, with roughly 90% found just once. The sequencing sample was made of peripheral blood. These receptors were taken from a woman aged 30 to 39 with COVID-19, enrolled during active disease. CDR3s leave out the opening cysteine and the closing phenylalanine or tryptophan.

j_call: TRBJ1-1
v_call: TRBV7-8
cdr3_aa: ASSTQRQLNTEAF

j_call: TRBJ2-7
v_call: TRBV6-5
cdr3_aa: ACTGGAYEQY

j_call: TRBJ2-5
v_call: TRBV4-3
cdr3_aa: ASSQDPESGTQY

j_call: TRBJ2-2
v_call: TRBV5-1
cdr3_aa: ASTEGGELF

j_call: TRBJ2-7
v_call: TRBV7-9
cdr3_aa: ASSLTSGHYEQY

j_call: TRBJ1-1
v_call: TRBV30
cdr3_aa: AWRTSGSGRGNTEAF

j_call: TRBJ1-1
v_call: TRBV29-1
cdr3_aa: SVGGSTGQAF

j_call: TRBJ2-5
v_call: TRBV18
cdr3_aa: ASSPSGETQY

j_call: TRBJ2-7
v_call: TRBV6-1
cdr3_aa: ASSEEWAGDPSYEQY

j_call: TRBJ2-7
v_call: TRBV29-1
cdr3_aa: SVEGRGYEQY

j_call: TRBJ2-1
v_call: TRBV7-2
cdr3_aa: ASSLFTGRSYNEQF

j_call: TRBJ1-2
v_call: TRBV7-9
cdr3_aa: ASSSTTGVYGYT

j_call: TRBJ2-7
v_call: TRBV7-8
cdr3_aa: ASSLGTDVEQY

j_call: TRBJ1-2
v_call: TRBV2
cdr3_aa: ASSVRTGVGYT

j_call: TRBJ2-2
v_call: TRBV6-5
cdr3_aa: ASSYSTGFAGELF

j_call: TRBJ1-5
v_call: TRBV19
cdr3_aa: ASTPGRGNQPQH

j_call: TRBJ2-1
v_call: TRBV5-4
cdr3_aa: ASSERASGRGEQF

j_call: TRBJ2-7
v_call: TRBV4-3
cdr3_aa: ASSRGLAAPYEQY

j_call: TRBJ2-1
v_call: TRBV9
cdr3_aa: ASSLGQRVAGGSYNEQF

j_call: TRBJ1-1
v_call: TRBV24-1
cdr3_aa: ATSDPRSGDTEAF

j_call: TRBJ2-7
v_call: TRBV5-1
cdr3_aa: ASSRGQGAYEQY

j_call: TRBJ2-7
v_call: TRBV28
cdr3_aa: ASTTLAGVTNEQY

j_call: TRBJ1-6
v_call: TRBV30
cdr3_aa: AWSPDGDNSPLH

j_call: TRBJ2-3
v_call: TRBV6-5
cdr3_aa: ASSPDRGVDTQY

j_call: TRBJ1-2
v_call: TRBV5-5
cdr3_aa: ASSGAGTGYGYT

j_call: TRBJ1-1
v_call: TRBV11-1
cdr3_aa: ASSLTGPNTEAF

j_call: TRBJ1-1
v_call: TRBV9
cdr3_aa: ASSDRGLDTEAF

j_call: TRBJ2-3
v_call: TRBV7-2
cdr3_aa: ASSGGGFSTDTQY

j_call: TRBJ1-1
v_call: TRBV5-1
cdr3_aa: ASSSNPGNTEAF

j_call: TRBJ1-4
v_call: TRBV6-5
cdr3_aa: ASSSTGIGEKLF

j_call: TRBJ1-4
v_call: TRBV28
cdr3_aa: ASSLTVTGGREKLF

j_call: TRBJ2-7
v_call: TRBV4-1
cdr3_aa: ASSQMTVSYEQY

j_call: TRBJ1-5
v_call: TRBV7-8
cdr3_aa: ASSLGGGQPQH

j_call: TRBJ2-3
v_call: TRBV4-3
cdr3_aa: ASSQREGGGDTQY

j_call: TRBJ1-4
v_call: TRBV5-5
cdr3_aa: ASSLVGHEGLEKLF